These T cell receptor beta chains were read from a single sample in a study of blood T cells in healthy people across ages. TCRdb analysed the 5' RACE reads with MiXCR anew, one entry per CDR3 protein. Among some 920,000 distinct CDR3 sequences listed, around 54% were seen once. The source material was blood. These receptors came from a woman in her fifties or sixties in good health. Both conserved end residues are part of each CDR3. D genes are given only for firm matches. Size tells how often a clone was seen (once, few, many) or the class of an expanded clone, and some rows leave it out.

v_call,clone_size,d_call,j_call,cdr3_nt,cdr3_aa
TRBV7-9,few,NA,TRBJ2-7,TGTGCCAGCAGCTTAGACAGGTCCCACGAGCAGTACTTC,CASSLDRSHEQYF
TRBV5-1,NA,TRBD2,TRBJ2-3,TGCGCCAGCAGCTTGGTGGCGGGAGACGAAGATACGCAGTATTTT,CASSLVAGDEDTQYF
TRBV27,NA,NA,TRBJ2-7,TGTGCCAGCAGGATGGGACAATTGCACTCCTACGAGCAGTACTTC,CASRMGQLHSYEQYF
TRBV6-2/TRBV6-3,NA,NA,TRBJ2-3,TGTGCCAGCACCGACTCACCAGATACGCAGTATTTT,CASTDSPDTQYF
TRBV20-1,NA,NA,TRBJ2-7,TGCAGTGCTAGAGTTGTCGAACTCTACTATCCGAAACCAGCCTACGAGCAGTACTTC,CSARVVELYYPKPAYEQYF
TRBV27,NA,TRBD2,TRBJ2-5,TGTGCCAGCAGTCGCCCGGGACGAGCGGGAGAAGAGACCCAGTACTTC,CASSRPGRAGEETQYF
TRBV7-2,many,NA,TRBJ2-5,TGTGCCAGCAGGGAACAAGAGACCCAGTACTTC,CASREQETQYF
TRBV3-1,NA,TRBD1,TRBJ2-6,TGTGCCAGCAGCCAATCAGGGGGCTCTAGCTCTGGGGCCAACGTCCTGACTTTC,CASSQSGGSSSGANVLTF
TRBV20-1,once,NA,TRBJ1-5,TGCAGTGCCCCCAGGGAGCCGGGGGGCCCATATCAGCCCCAGCATTTT,CSAPREPGGPYQPQHF
TRBV28,NA,TRBD2,TRBJ2-1,TGTGCCAGCAGACCGGGACTAGCTGGGAATGAGCAGTTCTTC,CASRPGLAGNEQFF
TRBV30,NA,NA,TRBJ1-2,TGTGCCTGGAGTGTCGCGGGAGATGGTGGCTACACCTTC,CAWSVAGDGGYTF
TRBV27,once,TRBD1,TRBJ1-6,TGTGCCAGCAGTACCGACAGGGGGCCGAATTCACCCCTCCACTTT,CASSTDRGPNSPLHF
TRBV12-3/TRBV12-4,NA,NA,TRBJ2-5,TGTGCCAGCACCTTGGCCGAATCGGGGACCCAGTACTTC,CASTLAESGTQYF
TRBV27,NA,NA,TRBJ2-3,TGTGCCAGCAGTGAGACCGTGTTCAGCACAGATACGCATTATTTT,CASSETVFSTDTHYF
TRBV28,once,TRBD1,TRBJ2-3,TGTGCCAGCAGTGGACAGGCTAACACAGATACGCAGTATTTT,CASSGQANTDTQYF
TRBV29-1,NA,TRBD2,TRBJ2-1,TGCAGCGTTGATCCTAGCGGGAGCTATGAGCAGTTCTTC,CSVDPSGSYEQFF
TRBV2,NA,TRBD1,TRBJ2-2,TGTGCCAGCAAGGGACAGACTAACACCGGGGAGCTGTTTTTT,CASKGQTNTGELFF
TRBV28,NA,TRBD1,TRBJ2-7,TGTGCCAGCAGTCTAGTTCCGGGACAGGGAGTATCTACGGAGCAGTACTTC,CASSLVPGQGVSTEQYF
TRBV25-1,NA,NA,TRBJ1-4,TGTGCCAGCACTCAAGGGAGCAGATACGAAAAACTGTTTTTT,CASTQGSRYEKLFF
TRBV7-2,NA,NA,TRBJ2-5,TGTGCCAGCAGCTTAGGTGTTCAGGCTAGCCAAGAGACCCAGTACTTC,CASSLGVQASQETQYF
TRBV7-2,NA,NA,TRBJ2-2,TGTGCCAGCAGCTTCGGTACAGGGTTGATCACCGGGGAGCTGTTTTTT,CASSFGTGLITGELFF
TRBV13,NA,TRBD2,TRBJ2-3,TGTGCCAGCAGCTTAGCGCTAGCGGGGACACGGCCGGCAGATACGCAGTATTTT,CASSLALAGTRPADTQYF
TRBV20-1,NA,TRBD2,TRBJ2-1,TGCAGTGCTAGATTAGGACTAGCAGCCTACAATGAGCAGTTCTTC,CSARLGLAAYNEQFF
TRBV27,NA,TRBD2,TRBJ2-7,TGTGCCAGCAGACGGGACCGGGGGGATTCCTACGAGCAGTACTTC,CASRRDRGDSYEQYF
TRBV11-1,NA,NA,TRBJ2-5,TGTGCCAGCAGCTCATATAGGAATGAGCAGTACTTC,CASSSYRNEQYF
TRBV20-1,NA,NA,TRBJ2-1,TGCAGTGCTCCTCGGACTGGCAACTCCTACAATGAGCAGTTCTTC,CSAPRTGNSYNEQFF
TRBV4-1,NA,NA,TRBJ2-7,TGCGCCAGCAGCCCCATAGATAGCGCCTACTACGAGCAGTACTTC,CASSPIDSAYYEQYF
TRBV29-1,few,TRBD2,TRBJ2-1,TGCAGCGTTGAAGGAGGGCTAGCGGAATACAATGAGCAGTTCTTC,CSVEGGLAEYNEQFF
TRBV7-2,NA,TRBD2,TRBJ2-1,TGTGCCAGCAGCTCCTCAGGGGTAGCGGGACACAATGAGCAGTTCTTC,CASSSSGVAGHNEQFF